What follows describes a single TCR beta chain. This sample is part of a study of T cell changes during pregnancy in multiple sclerosis. The ends were cut back, 2 bases at V and 1 base at J, with 11 bases in the middle. CDR1 is SGHVS, CDR2 FQNEAQ, per germline. There are 16 residues in the CDR3. TCRdb's table, derived via immunoSEQ multiplex PCR, lists solely in-frame clones and lacks some. The data hold about 110,000 clones, with roughly nine tenths observed a single time. This sequence originates from a female donor with multiple sclerosis, enrolled in a pregnancy study. The V call is TRBV7-8, the J call TRBJ2-2, with a weak D call TRBD2 (6 bases). The material sequenced was peripheral blood, taken in the third trimester of pregnancy. CDR3 loop: CASSLPGTLNTGELFF. The CDR3 region has the DNA TGTGCCAGCAGCTTACCCGGGACTCTGAACACCGGGGAGCTGTTTTTT. The full variable domain, in which reference TRBV7-8 and TRBJ2-2 provide the parts outside the CDR3, is GAGVSQSPRYKVAKRGQDVALRCDPISGHVSLFWYQQALGQGPEFLTYFQNEAQLDKSGLPSDRFFAERPEGSVSTLKIQRTQQEDSAVYLCASSLPGTLNTGELFFGEGSRLTVL.